This TCR beta chain was captured in a study of T cells in Graves' hyperthyroidism and ophthalmopathy. Points from the study as a whole: In the blood, most expanded thyroid clonotypes above 0.001 appeared as well. Through a model of 13 V-J features, ophthalmopathy was separated from stable hyperthyroidism.

TCR beta CDR3 regions were amplified from RNA transcripts. During a first-round RT-PCR of the TCR CDR3, the HTBI primer set was used. Via MiXCR, TCRdb re-called the multiplex PCR reads, giving one row per CDR3 protein. This sample yields 600,000 to 800,000 distinct CDR3 sequences, of which approximately 40% are seen a single time; less than 40% belongs to the top ten. Hyperthyroidism in the patients, aged 18 to 65, was newly diagnosed and under 2 months in duration. The PBMCs were taken from about 10 ml of fresh peripheral blood. This clonotype appeared a few times. Its specificity is unknown. Deletions cut 0 bases from V and 3 bases from J, with 15 bases between. Per the germline V gene, CDR1 is SGHAT and CDR2 is FQNNGV. The CDR3 loop spans 16 amino acids.

This clonotype was sampled from a woman between 40 and 50 years old with Graves' hyperthyroidism. The specimen sequenced was blood. This rearrangement joins TRBV11-2 to TRBJ2-7, with D perhaps TRBD2 (6 bases). This chain's CDR3 is CASSLDRSGFYYEQYF. The CDR3 DNA reads as TGTGCCAGCAGCTTAGATCGGAGCGGGTTTTACTACGAGCAGTACTTC.